The present T cell receptor (beta chain) was sequenced within a study of vaccination effects on CD4 cells after COVID-19. On the study more broadly: Relative to the second dose, post-vaccine samples were obtained a median of 72 days later. Whole-study results and caveats: Marked clonal contraction of both clone types appeared late after vaccination.

Sequenced by immunoSEQ multiplex PCR; TCRdb stores in-frame clones only, minus some. The data show approximately 12,000 clones, about 65% seen once. Comments on this clone: Antigen unknown.

Trimming stripped 3 bases from V and 5 bases from J, with 16 bases between. CDR3 length: 15 amino acids. The germline V gene encodes CDR1 SGHTA and CDR2 FQGNSA. Expansion with viral peptide pools was applied to antigen-specific CD4+ T cells by the ViraFEST assay prior to sequencing. Isolation of CD4+ T cells took place after approximately 10 days of culture. Two doses of either BNT162b2 or mRNA-1273 were given to each participant. Each culture had half its medium swapped for IL-2 medium on days 3 and 7. The source was CD4+ T cells from PBMCs cultured with SARS-CoV-2 spike peptides, collected after COVID-19 vaccination. V and J are TRBV7-2 and TRBJ1-2; perhaps TRBD1 as D (6 bases). The sequence was collected from a human donor who received a COVID-19 vaccine. CDR3 protein: CASSFAGALGYGYTF. In DNA form, the CDR3 reads TGTGCCAGCAGCTTCGCAGGGGCGCTCGGGTATGGCTACACCTTC.